One TCR beta chain is described in this entry. Its antigen remains unknown. The source of the sample is a study of T cell clones after liver transplantation. Study at large: Liver transplant recipients had immunosuppression withdrawal attempted within 2 years.

Overall study findings and caveats: Migration into the graft, not deletion, may explain lost graft donor-reactive T cells. Post-transplant, graft-donor-reactive CD4 TCRbeta sequences in blood dropped significantly in most of the 8 subjects. In two subjects, few donor cells limited the measurable donor-reactive repertoire.

The table came from immunoSEQ multiplex PCR; TCRdb's copy has only in-frame clones and leaves some out. The data contain 50,000 to 60,000 clones, around 70% of them seen just once; the ten biggest clones take up approximately 10%. The sequencing here drew on CD4+ T cells from blood, taken at the 22-month timepoint. This clonotype was obtained from a human patient who received a liver transplant. Part of the T cell pool may stem from the graft donor.

CDR3 residues: CASSKVETNTEAFF. Written as DNA, the CDR3 is TGTGCCAGCAGCAAAGTAGAAACGAACACTGAAGCTTTCTTT. The chain links TRBV21-1 to TRBJ1-1. TRBV21-1 is designated a pseudogene. This CDR3 comprises 14 residues.